This T cell receptor (beta chain) is from a study of blood T cells in healthy people across ages. For this clonotype: The antigen remains undetermined.

Then a second PCR, running roughly 7 to 11 cycles, was carried out with a sample-barcoded 5' primer and a J-beta primer mix. TCRdb re-called the 5' RACE reads with MiXCR, one entry per CDR3 protein. The sample consists of some 1.8 million distinct CDR3 sequences, around 42% of them appearing once. Germline CDR1 is LGHNT and CDR2 is FRNRAP. This CDR3 comprises 15 residues. V dropped 5 bases and J dropped 1; count of bases not matched to a gene: 5. Researchers isolated at least 6 million PBMCs per sample. Study findings and constraints: Researchers deemed the diversity estimates from one million T cells underestimates.

The specimen sequenced was blood. The TCR was taken from a human donor in good health. The gene calls are TRBV12-5 and TRBJ2-7; 10 bases align to TRBD1. CDR3 sequence: CASGPGQGISYEQYF. The DNA of the CDR3 is TGTGCTAGTGGTCCGGGACAGGGGATTTCCTACGAGCAGTACTTC.